The 21 T cell receptor beta chains below were found in one sample sequenced in a study of breast tumors, draining lymph nodes, adjacent tissues. TCRdb reanalysed the multiplex PCR reads using MiXCR and keeps one entry per CDR3 protein. This table has 20,000 to 25,000 distinct CDR3 sequences, around 40% appearing once. The source material was breast tumor tissue. These receptors originate from a female donor with breast cancer. Some clones in this sample may be carry-over from other donors' samples.

This clonotype was detected ten times or more. The V gene is TRBV10-3, the J gene TRBJ2-7; D is undetermined. The CDR3 totals 13 residues. Germline CDR1 ENHRY, CDR2 SYGVKD. Trimming shortened V by 4 bases and J by 0 bases, and 7 bases separated the two germline ends. CDR3 sequence (DNA): TGTGCCATCAGTGTCCTTAACTCCTACGAGCAGTACTTC. This sequence encodes CAISVLNSYEQYF.

This clonotype was counted between two and nine times. The chain has TRBV19 and TRBJ2-4, with TRBD1 identical over 7 bases. CDR1 is LNHDA, CDR2 SQIVND, per germline (reference sequence). V was pared by 7 bases and J by 5 bases, with 5 bases of the junction left unmatched. The length of the CDR3 is 13 residues. CDR3 in amino acids: CASTATGQNIQYF. The CDR3 DNA reads TGTGCCAGTACTGCGACAGGGCAAAACATTCAGTACTTC. The whole variable domain, filled in from reference TRBV19 and TRBJ2-4, reads DGGITQSPKYLFRKEGQNVTLSCEQNLNHDAMYWYRQDPGQGLRLIYYSQIVNDFQKGDIAEGYSVSREKKESFPLTVTSAQKNPTAFYLCASTATGQNIQYFGAGTRLSVL.

V gene TRBV25-1 combines with J gene TRBJ1-6, with no clear D. Trimming stripped 8 bases from V and 5 bases from J, with 10 bases between. The germline gives CDR1 MGHDK, CDR2 SYGVNS. The CDR3 is made up of 13 amino acids. For the CDR3, the DNA is TGTGCCAGCTCGGAGGGAAATAATTCACCCCTCCACTTT. Translated, it gives CASSEGNNSPLHF. Full variable domain (remainder filled in from reference TRBV25-1 and TRBJ1-6): EADIYQTPRYLVIGTGKKITLECSQTMGHDKMYWYQQDPGMELHLIHYSYGVNSTEKGDLSSESTVSRIRTEHFPLTLESARPSHTSQYLCASSEGNNSPLHFGNGTRLTVT.

The rearrangement uses TRBV7-6 and TRBJ1-6, with D perhaps TRBD1 (5 bases). Trimming pared 1 base from V and 8 bases from J, leaving 9 bases between. Germline V lookup: CDR1 SGHVS, CDR2 FNYEAQ. There are 14 residues in the CDR3. The CDR3: CASSLGGGYSPLHF. The CDR3 DNA reads as TGTGCCAGCAGCTTAGGGGGGGGTTATTCACCCCTCCACTTT. Full variable domain (outside the CDR3, taken from reference TRBV7-6 and TRBJ1-6): GAGVSQSPRYKVTKRGQDVALRCDPISGHVSLYWYRQALGQGPEFLTYFNYEAQQDKSGLPNDRFSAERPEGSISTLTIQRTEQRDSAMYRCASSLGGGYSPLHFGNGTRLTVT.

V gene TRBV20-1 combines with J gene TRBJ1-2, with a weak D call TRBD1 (5 bases). The CDR3 spans 15 residues. The germline gives CDR1 DFQATT, CDR2 SNEGSKA (reference sequence). V lost 5 bases, J lost 8 bases, and 24 bases lay in between. CDR3 nucleotides: TGCAGTGCTCCCCAGGCGAGCGATAATTGGGGCGGCTACACCTTC. Protein product: CSAPQASDNWGGYTF.

This clonotype was recorded at least ten times. Here the CDR3 reads CASSLGGTDYEQYF. The CDR3 DNA reads TGCGCCAGCAGCTTGGGAGGGACAGACTACGAGCAGTACTTC. V gene TRBV5-1 combines with J gene TRBJ2-7, with 7 bases that match TRBD1. The CDR3 runs 14 residues. Per the germline V gene, CDR1 is SGHRS and CDR2 is YFSETQ. Trimming took 0 bases from V and 3 from J; bases not matched to a gene: 3.

The sample holds many counts of this clonotype. The V and J genes are TRBV7-2 and TRBJ1-6, with TRBD1 as a possible D gene (5 bases). CDR1 is SGHTA, CDR2 FQGNSA, per germline. V lost 1 base and J 6 bases, leaving 10 bases between the germline ends. The CDR3 covers 15 residues. In DNA, the CDR3 is TGTGCCAGCAGCTTAGGGTCGGGGGTTAATTCACCCCTCCACTTT. This gives the protein CASSLGSGVNSPLHF.

This clonotype showed up many times. The CDR3 nucleotides read TGTGCCAGCAGCCCACTAGCGGGGACCTACGAGCAGTACTTC. Its protein product is CASSPLAGTYEQYF. The rearrangement joins TRBV7-9 to TRBJ2-7, with TRBD2 matching over 10 bases. The CDR3 contains 14 residues. Losses at the gene ends were 5 bases for V and 2 bases for J; bases not matched to a gene: 3. Per germline, CDR1 SEHNR and CDR2 FQNEAQ (reference sequence). Full variable domain (outside the CDR3, taken from reference TRBV7-9 and TRBJ2-7): DTGVSQNPRHKITKRGQNVTFRCDPISEHNRLYWYRQTLGQGPEFLTYFQNEAQLEKSRLLSDRFSAERPKGSFSTLEIQRTEQGDSAMYLCASSPLAGTYEQYFGPGTRLTVT.

This clonotype was observed many times. The chain recombines TRBV7-2 with TRBJ2-5; a possible D gene is TRBD1 (5 bases). This CDR3 has 12 amino acids. V was shortened by 4 bases and J by 4 bases, with 7 bases between the two germline ends. Per the germline V gene, CDR1 is SGHTA and CDR2 is FQGNSA. CDR3 sequence reads: CASSSQGETQYF. The CDR3 coding sequence is TGTGCCAGCAGCTCTCAGGGAGAGACCCAGTACTTC.

The chain joins TRBV11-3 to TRBJ2-7; D not certain. V gave up 6 bases and J gave up 5 bases, with 14 bases separating them. The CDR3 runs 13 residues. Germline CDR1 SGHNT, CDR2 YENEEA. The CDR3 DNA reads as TGTGCCAGCAGTTTGGAGCCTCAGGACGAGCAGTACTTC. The encoded protein is CASSLEPQDEQYF.

The genes are TRBV9 and TRBJ1-6; no clear D. CDR3 size: 14 residues. Trimming removed 2 bases from V and 7 bases from J, with 10 bases in between. Germline V gives CDR1 SGDLS, CDR2 YYNGEE. This chain's CDR3 is CASSVGVSNSPLHF. The CDR3 nucleotides are TGTGCCAGCAGCGTCGGAGTCTCGAATTCACCCCTCCACTTT.

This clonotype was counted at least ten times. V usage is TRBV7-9 and J usage is TRBJ2-7; perhaps TRBD1 as D (5 bases). Germline loops: CDR1 SEHNR, CDR2 FQNEAQ (reference sequence). V dropped 3 bases and J dropped 9 bases, with 18 bases sitting between them. The CDR3 loop spans 14 amino acids. The CDR3 loop reads CASSFSQGVPGQYF. Written as DNA, the CDR3 is TGTGCCAGCAGCTTTAGTCAAGGGGTCCCGGGGCAGTACTTC.

The chain has TRBV25-1 and TRBJ2-3; TRBD1 agrees at 9 bases. Germline values: CDR1 MGHDK, CDR2 SYGVNS. The junction had 6 bases not matched to a gene; V was cut back by 3 bases and J by 2 bases. The CDR3 loop spans 16 amino acids. The CDR3, as DNA: TGTGCCAGCAGTGATCTAGGGACAGGGAACACAGATACGCAGTATTTT. This encodes CASSDLGTGNTDTQYF. Full variable domain (remainder filled in from reference TRBV25-1 and TRBJ2-3): EADIYQTPRYLVIGTGKKITLECSQTMGHDKMYWYQQDPGMELHLIHYSYGVNSTEKGDLSSESTVSRIRTEHFPLTLESARPSHTSQYLCASSDLGTGNTDTQYFGPGTRLTVL.

In DNA form, the CDR3 reads TGTGCCAGCAGTCCGGGCAGCGGGAGCGGCCACGAGCAGTACTTC. Protein product: CASSPGSGSGHEQYF. The V gene is TRBV6-5, the J gene TRBJ2-7, with 8 bases aligning to TRBD2. Germline V gene lookup returns CDR1 MNHEY and CDR2 SVGAGI. The V gene end was trimmed by 5 bases and the J gene end by 5 bases; junction bases not matched to a gene: 11. CDR3 length: 15 amino acids.

In its sample, this clonotype was seen once. J is TRBJ1-4 and V is TRBV2; D is ambiguous. The V gene's germline CDR1 is SNHLY and CDR2 FYNNEI. V lost 4 bases to trimming and J lost 1 base, with 10 bases between them. The length of the CDR3 is 15 residues. CDR3 sequence reads: CASSGGVRTNEKLFF. In DNA form, the CDR3 reads TGTGCCAGCAGTGGTGGAGTAAGAACTAATGAAAAACTGTTTTTT.

Regarding this clonotype: Germline and junction disagree at one end, which may indicate a read error. V is TRBV29-1 and J is TRBJ2-1; D possibly corresponds to TRBD2 (5 bases). Germline CDR1 and CDR2: SQVTM and ANQGSEA. This CDR3 is built from 15 residues. The CDR3 protein is CSVAPTGSSYNGQFF. CDR3 bases: TGCAGCGTGGCCCCGACGGGAAGCTCCTACAATGGGCAGTTCTTC.

This clonotype was recorded at least ten times. The chain joins TRBV11-2 to TRBJ2-4; TRBD1 matches 7 bases. The germline V gene encodes CDR1 SGHAT and CDR2 FQNNGV. J lost 0 bases, V lost 4 bases, and 6 bases had no gene match. This CDR3 has 16 amino acids. The chain's CDR3 is CASSSWDRVAKNIQYF. CDR3 sequence (DNA): TGTGCCAGCAGCTCATGGGACAGAGTAGCCAAAAACATTCAGTACTTC.

Concerning this clonotype itself: A read error may account for a junction end that differs from germline. This chain uses TRBV2 with TRBJ2-7; possibly TRBD2 for D (5 bases). Germline V gene sequence: CDR1 SNHLY, CDR2 FYNNEI. The CDR3 is 15 amino acids. The CDR3 protein is CASGNRPEDAYEQYF. DNA of the CDR3: TGCGCCAGCGGCAACCGGCCGGAGGACGCCTACGAGCAGTACTTC.

This clonotype was seen a handful of times. This may come from a read error, since a much larger clone is one base off. The rearrangement uses TRBV14 and TRBJ1-2; 9 bases fit TRBD1. The CDR3 loop spans 13 amino acids. Germline values: CDR1 SGHDN, CDR2 FVKESK. CDR3 residues: CANSLQGAAGYTF. CDR3 sequence (DNA): TGTGCCAACAGCTTACAGGGGGCAGCTGGCTACACCTTC.

Ten or more counts support this clonotype. The chain is built from TRBV20-1 and TRBJ2-3, with 10 bases matching TRBD2. The CDR3 length is 18 residues. Germline V CDR1 and CDR2: DFQATT, SNEGSKA (reference sequence). J was trimmed by 5 bases and V by 3 bases; bases with no gene match: 17. CDR3: CSARAGLAEGLGRDTQYF. The CDR3 DNA reads as TGCAGTGCTAGGGCTGGACTAGCGGAGGGGCTTGGACGAGATACGCAGTATTTT.

The rearrangement joins TRBV9 to TRBJ1-2; the D gene is possibly TRBD1 (6 bases). This CDR3 region has 14 residues. Trimming shortened V by 3 bases and J by 2 bases, and 11 bases separated the two germline ends. Germline values: CDR1 SGDLS, CDR2 YYNGEE. The DNA of the CDR3 is TGTGCCAGCAGCGCAGGAGACAGGAACTATGGCTACACCTTC. This encodes CASSAGDRNYGYTF.